Below are 21 T cell receptor beta chains sequenced from a single sample in a study of shared clonotypes between healthy human individuals (dated by TCRdb to about 2020). The library was built by means of the immunoSEQ multiplex PCR assay. TCRdb re-hosts the immuneACCESS table, in-frame sequences only. Its copies lack some clones; in the studies checked, an unresolved V gene accounts for under half of them, and the cause for the rest is not known. Counted in this sample were 650,000 to 800,000 clones; about two thirds of them appeared once. The top ten hold around 1.7% of the sample. The sample was memory CD4+ T cells sorted from blood. The meaning of the sample's cell subset or site label: CD45RA-negative fraction. The receptors derive from a woman in her twenties or thirties in good health.

This clone was counted only a few times. This chain's CDR3 is CASSPSVRDGYYGYTF. The CDR3 nucleotides read TGTGCCAGCAGTCCCTCTGTCCGGGACGGATACTATGGCTACACCTTC. The V and J genes are TRBV28 and TRBJ1-2, with a possible D match to TRBD1 (5 bases). Per the germline V gene, CDR1 is MDHEN and CDR2 is SYDVKM. The CDR3 sequence is 16 residues long. V shed 5 bases and J shed 3 bases, with 19 bases lying between them.

The chain recombines TRBV18 with TRBJ2-7, with D tentatively TRBD1 (6 bases). Trimming shortened V by 3 bases and J by 5 bases, and 14 bases separated the two germline ends. The CDR3 is 14 residues long. The germline CDR1 and CDR2 sequences are KGHSH and LQKENI. For the CDR3, the DNA is TGTGCCAGCTCACCCAGGGGCAAGGATAACGAGCAGTACTTC. This translates into CASSPRGKDNEQYF.

The rearrangement links TRBV2 to TRBJ2-3; the match to TRBD1 covers 9 bases. The CDR3 extends over 15 amino acids. Germline trimming cut 6 bases from V and 0 bases from J; bases unmatched to any gene: 4. Looked up from germline, CDR1 is SNHLY and CDR2 is FYNNEI. DNA for the CDR3: TGTGCCAGCAGATCCGGGACAGGGAGCACAGATACGCAGTATTTT. Residues: CASRSGTGSTDTQYF.

V usage is TRBV30 and J usage is TRBJ1-1, with a tentative D call TRBD1 (6 bases). V was cut by 4 bases and J by 4 bases, with 13 bases left in between. This CDR3 spans 13 amino acids. CDR1 is GTSNPN and CDR2 is SVGIG in the germline V gene (reference sequence). CDR3 DNA: TGTGCCTGGAACAGGGATTTGGGCACTGAAGCTTTCTTT. It specifies CAWNRDLGTEAFF.

J is TRBJ1-5 and V is TRBV10-1; D not certain. The germline gives CDR1 WNHNN, CDR2 SYGVQD (reference sequence). The CDR3 consists of 13 residues. Trimming shortened V by 6 bases and J by 3 bases, and 9 bases separated the two germline ends. CDR3 residues: CASRRRINQPQHF. The CDR3 DNA is TGCGCCAGCAGGCGACGGATCAATCAGCCCCAGCATTTT.

This sequence joins TRBV2 and TRBJ2-1; D might be TRBD1 (6 bases). Trimming shortened V by 3 bases and J by 14 bases, and 14 bases separated the two germline ends. The germline V gene encodes CDR1 SNHLY and CDR2 FYNNEI. The CDR3 loop spans 12 amino acids. DNA for the CDR3: TGTGCCAGCAGTGATAGCCGGGACACGGAGTTCTTC. It codes for CASSDSRDTEFF.

The rearrangement uses TRBV4-1 and TRBJ2-5; D is undetermined. The germline V gene has CDR1 MGHRA and CDR2 YSYEKL. Between the trimmed V and J ends, which lost 5 bases and 0 bases, there was a span of 7 bases. CDR3 length: 13 amino acids. The CDR3 region has the DNA TGCGCCAGCAGCGATATATACCAAGAGACCCAGTACTTC. This codes for CASSDIYQETQYF.

This clone was found a few times. This chain joins TRBV7-9 and TRBJ2-7, with TRBD1 matching 11 bases. This CDR3 has 15 amino acids. V dropped 5 bases and J dropped 5; count of bases not matched to a gene: 8. The germline V gene has CDR1 SEHNR and CDR2 FQNEAQ (reference sequence). The CDR3 bases are TGTGCCAGCAGCCCCCGCCAGGGACAGGGGGACGAGCAGTACTTC. As protein: CASSPRQGQGDEQYF. The full variable domain, with the rest looked up from reference TRBV7-9 and TRBJ2-7, is DTGVSQNPRHKITKRGQNVTFRCDPISEHNRLYWYRQTLGQGPEFLTYFQNEAQLEKSRLLSDRFSAERPKGSFSTLEIQRTEQGDSAMYLCASSPRQGQGDEQYFGPGTRLTVT.

This clone has a handful of counts. The rearrangement uses TRBV6-1 and TRBJ1-2, with 7 bases fitting TRBD1. J was trimmed by 4 bases and V by 1 base; bases with no gene match: 3. CDR1 and CDR2 from the germline V gene are MNHNS and SASEGT. This CDR3 region has 14 residues. This chain's CDR3 is CASSEVRGTYGYTF. The CDR3, as DNA: TGTGCCAGCAGTGAAGTCAGGGGGACCTATGGCTACACCTTC.

As to this clone: At one of its ends the junction is not consistent with the germline gene, which may arise from a read error. J is TRBJ2-7 and V is TRBV10-3, with D uncertain. The germline V gene encodes CDR1 ENHRY and CDR2 SYGVKD. The CDR3 length is 13 residues. This CDR3 is CAINEDPSYEQYF. The CDR3 DNA reads as TGTGCCATCAATGAGGACCCCTCCTACGAGCAGTACTTC.

The V and J genes are TRBV5-1 and TRBJ1-5; tentatively, D is TRBD1 (5 bases). The V end lost 2 bases, the J end lost 7 bases, and 10 bases lay between the germline ends. Germline V CDR1 and CDR2: SGHRS, YFSETQ. The CDR3 totals 13 residues. The DNA of the CDR3 is TGCGCCAGCAGCTTATGGGGGGACCAGCCCCAGCATTTT. It specifies CASSLWGDQPQHF.

This chain joins TRBV18 and TRBJ1-3; maybe TRBD1 (6 bases). CDR1 is KGHSH, CDR2 LQKENI, per germline. With 6 bases removed from V and 1 base from J, the gap between germline ends came to 16 bases. The length of the CDR3 is 16 residues. This chain's CDR3 is CASSLQGSFSGNTIYF. In DNA, the CDR3 is TGTGCCAGCTCGCTTCAGGGGAGCTTTTCTGGAAACACCATATATTTT.

This rearrangement joins TRBV10-1 to TRBJ2-1; D unresolved. Trimming took 4 bases from V and 1 from J, leaving 8 bases between them. CDR1 and CDR2 from the germline V gene are WNHNN and SYGVQD (reference sequence). CDR3 length: 14 residues. The CDR3 loop is CASSGPPSYNEQFF. Here the CDR3 DNA reads TGCGCCAGCAGTGGGCCCCCGTCCTACAATGAGCAGTTCTTC.

This clone was counted a single time. The rearrangement links TRBV5-6 to TRBJ1-5, with D unresolved. Trimming removed 0 bases at V and 4 bases at J, with 5 bases between. This CDR3 is built from 13 residues. CDR1 SGHDT and CDR2 YYEEEE come from the germline V gene. CDR3 amino acids: CASSLGRNQPQHF. As DNA, the CDR3 is TGTGCCAGCAGCTTGGGGAGAAATCAGCCCCAGCATTTT.

This clone was found once. This chain connects TRBV19 to TRBJ2-7, with D perhaps TRBD2 (6 bases). V was pared by 8 bases and J by 12 bases, with 23 bases between. The CDR3 has 13 residues. Germline V gene sequence: CDR1 LNHDA, CDR2 SQIVND (reference sequence). The CDR3 DNA reads TGTGCCAGTGGCGGGACGTCGTACACTCCAGGGTACTTC. Encoded protein: CASGGTSYTPGYF.

This rearrangement joins TRBV28 to TRBJ1-1, with D perhaps TRBD1 (6 bases). Germline loops: CDR1 MDHEN, CDR2 SYDVKM. Trimming removed 2 bases at V and 3 bases at J, with 19 bases between. The CDR3 covers 17 residues. The CDR3: CASSLGQWEGRDTEAFF. The DNA of the CDR3 is TGTGCCAGCAGTTTAGGACAGTGGGAGGGGCGAGACACTGAAGCTTTCTTT.

V is TRBV7-8 and J is TRBJ2-2; TRBD1 matches at 11 bases. Germline values: CDR1 SGHVS, CDR2 FQNEAQ. Trimming cost V 2 bases and J 7 bases; bases outside gene matches: 6. CDR3 length: 16 amino acids. Here the CDR3 reads CASSLRTGGMGGELFF. CDR3 bases: TGTGCCAGCAGCTTAAGGACAGGGGGCATGGGCGGGGAGCTGTTTTTT.

The DNA for the CDR3 is TGTGCCACACAGACAGGGTTCGGCGATACGCAGTATTTT. Translating gives CATQTGFGDTQYF. J is TRBJ2-3 and V is TRBV6-5, with TRBD1 identical over 7 bases. CDR3 length: 13 residues. With 10 bases clipped from V and 6 bases from J, the junction kept 10 bases outside the gene matches. The germline gives CDR1 MNHEY, CDR2 SVGAGI.

This rearrangement joins TRBV7-9 to TRBJ1-5, with D unresolved. CDR1 and CDR2 from the germline V gene are SEHNR and FQNEAQ (reference sequence). Trimming cost V 11 bases and J 5 bases, with 19 bases left between them. The CDR3 runs to 14 residues. The CDR3 sequence is CAGGDGGWDQPQHF. The CDR3 DNA reads TGTGCCGGAGGTGACGGAGGATGGGATCAGCCCCAGCATTTT.

The chain couples TRBV28 to TRBJ1-2; TRBD1 aligns across 8 bases. The CDR3 is 14 amino acids. V lost 8 bases and J lost 5; bases outside the gene matches: 10. Germline CDR1 MDHEN, CDR2 SYDVKM. In DNA form, the CDR3 reads TGTGCCAGCGGGGCAGGGGGCGCAGGGTATGGCTACACCTTC. This sequence encodes CASGAGGAGYGYTF.

The rearrangement links TRBV27 to TRBJ2-7, with 13 nucleotides matching TRBD2. This CDR3 has 18 amino acids. The V and J ends lost 5 bases and 4 bases, in that order; junction bases with no gene match: 14. Per the germline V gene, CDR1 is MNHEY and CDR2 is SMNVEV (reference sequence). In DNA form, the CDR3 reads TGTGCCAGCAGTACCCGGACTAGCGGGAGAAACGCAAAGTACGAGCAGTACTTC. Translation: CASSTRTSGRNAKYEQYF.